The T cell receptor beta chain described here comes from a study of cytomegalovirus exposure and HLA in healthy donors. PCR involved 60 Vbeta and 13 Jbeta primers. Sequenced by immunoSEQ multiplex PCR; TCRdb stores in-frame clones only, minus some. The sample totals about 120,000 clones. Germline V gene sequence: CDR1 SGHNT, CDR2 YYREEE (reference sequence). The CDR3 extends over 14 amino acids. Trimming removed 0 bases from V and 7 bases from J; junction bases left unmatched: 7. The chain joins TRBV5-4 to TRBJ2-7; TRBD2 aligns across 7 bases. This clonotype originated in a man younger than 35 in good health and CMV-seronegative. The sample was PBMCs. The CDR3 nucleotides read TGTGCCAGCAGCTTGGCGGGGACTACGAATGAGCAGTACTTC. Translated, it gives CASSLAGTTNEQYF.